Only a few counts were recorded for the clone carrying this TCR beta chain. This record comes from a study of blood T cell repertoires in COVID-19. The overall study: Spain, Italy and the United States supplied samples that represented acute and convalescent COVID-19.

Clones were sequenced by immunoSEQ multiplex PCR, and TCRdb holds only the in-frame ones, with some missing. Of about 140,000 clones listed, about 87% are singletons. The CDR3 contains 14 residues. The germline gives CDR1 WNHNN, CDR2 SYGVQD (reference sequence). Unmatched junction bases numbered 10, after V lost 10 bases and J lost 5 bases. Specimen: peripheral blood. The gene calls are TRBV10-1 and TRBJ2-1; 8 bases line up with TRBD1. This TCR came from a man aged 55-75 years with active or convalescent COVID-19. In nucleotides, the CDR3 is TGCGCCATCCCCGGGACAGGCGATCACAATGAGCAGTTCTTC. This encodes CAIPGTGDHNEQFF.